The clone carrying this T cell receptor beta chain was observed once. The data derive from a study of tumor-infiltrating lymphocytes in primary liver carcinoma. Study in general: Sample yields of productive TCRbeta reads, ranging from roughly 3.65 to 7.13 million, were similar across tissue types.

Extraction of RNA together with DNA used roughly 20-32 mg of unsorted bulk tissue. Each individual tumor supplied samples from five separate regions. This CDR3 contains 15 residues. The V and J ends lost 3 bases and 7 bases, in that order; junction bases with no gene match: 7. Germline V gene lookup returns CDR1 MGHRA and CDR2 YSYEKL. With roughly 540 ng total RNA as template and a constant-region primer, TCR beta cDNA was made. Nested multiplex PCR, run for three rounds with slightly modified ARM-PCR, yielded TCR beta libraries. Rounds one and two of PCR, each of 9 to 11 cycles, were primed with TRBV1-TRBV30 forward primers and a C-beta reverse primer. TCRdb recomputed calls from the multiplex PCR reads with MiXCR, one row per CDR3 protein. In the table there are approximately 190,000 distinct CDR3 sequences, about 85% of which are singletons.

The sample comprised tumor tissue from primary liver carcinoma. This TCR was sampled from a man between 35 and 55 years old with primary liver carcinoma and hepatitis B virus infection. The chain joins TRBV4-1 to TRBJ2-1, with TRBD2 matching 9 bases. The CDR3, as DNA: TGCGCCAGCAGCCATCGGTTAGCGGGAGTGAATGAGCAGTTCTTC. Translation gives CASSHRLAGVNEQFF.